A selection of T cell receptor beta chains follows, all from one sample in a study of vaccination and CD4 T cells after COVID-19. The antigens of these receptors remain unknown. TCRdb reanalysed the PCR reads using MiXCR and keeps one entry per CDR3 protein. The table includes about 12,000 distinct CDR3 sequences, around 76% detected once. Sequencing used CD4+ T cells from blood, cultured in vitro, obtained after SARS-CoV-2 vaccination. The source of these receptors is a human donor who received a COVID-19 vaccine. Each CDR3 is given with its conserved first and last residue. A D gene is named only where the DNA matches it firmly. The size entry is marked missing in some rows and otherwise reads once, few, many or a size class.

V gene: TRBV27; J gene: TRBJ2-2; D gene: -; clone size: -; CDR3 protein: CASSLSMSAAESGELFF; CDR3 DNA: TGTGCCAGCAGTTTATCGATGTCGGCAGCTGAGTCCGGGGAGCTGTTTTTT
V gene: TRBV24-1; J gene: TRBJ1-5; D gene: -; clone size: -; CDR3 protein: CATSDLRTERNQPQHF; CDR3 DNA: TGTGCCACCAGTGATTTGCGGACAGAGCGCAATCAGCCCCAGCATTTT
V gene: TRBV6-1; J gene: TRBJ2-5; D gene: TRBD1; clone size: -; CDR3 protein: CASRPRQGNLETQYF; CDR3 DNA: TGTGCCAGCCGGCCCCGACAGGGGAATCTAGAGACCCAGTACTTC
V gene: TRBV7-9; J gene: TRBJ1-2; D gene: TRBD1; clone size: -; CDR3 protein: CASSMTGGSIDGYTF; CDR3 DNA: TGTGCCAGCAGTATGACAGGGGGCAGTATCGATGGCTACACCTTC
V gene: TRBV12-5; J gene: TRBJ2-7; D gene: TRBD1; clone size: -; CDR3 protein: CASGSQQGAPAYEQYF; CDR3 DNA: TGTGCTAGTGGTTCGCAACAGGGGGCGCCCGCGTACGAGCAGTACTTC
V gene: TRBV7-2; J gene: TRBJ1-6; D gene: -; clone size: -; CDR3 protein: CASSLVRGDSPLHF; CDR3 DNA: TGTGCCAGCAGCTTAGTACGTGGGGATTCACCCCTCCACTTT
V gene: TRBV20-1; J gene: TRBJ2-7; D gene: -; clone size: -; CDR3 protein: CSAVFGSATDEQYF; CDR3 DNA: TGCAGTGCGGTGTTTGGGTCAGCTACTGATGAGCAGTACTTC
V gene: TRBV11-3; J gene: TRBJ1-1; D gene: -; clone size: -; CDR3 protein: CASSLVTRSTEAFF; CDR3 DNA: TGTGCCAGCAGCTTAGTCACCCGGAGCACTGAAGCTTTCTTT
V gene: TRBV19; J gene: TRBJ2-3; D gene: -; clone size: -; CDR3 protein: CASSIDSQTDTQYF; CDR3 DNA: TGTGCCAGTAGTATAGATTCACAGACAGATACGCAGTATTTT
V gene: TRBV6-1; J gene: TRBJ2-3; D gene: -; clone size: -; CDR3 protein: CASRGGGLTDTQYF; CDR3 DNA: TGTGCCAGCCGAGGGGGGGGTCTCACAGATACGCAGTATTTT
V gene: TRBV10-3; J gene: TRBJ2-2; D gene: -; clone size: -; CDR3 protein: CAVKNTGELFF; CDR3 DNA: TGTGCCGTAAAGAACACCGGGGAGCTGTTTTTT
V gene: TRBV7-3; J gene: TRBJ1-1; D gene: -; clone size: -; CDR3 protein: CASSSLPGAEAFF; CDR3 DNA: TGTGCCAGCAGCTCATTGCCCGGGGCTGAAGCTTTCTTT
V gene: TRBV20-1; J gene: TRBJ1-2; D gene: -; clone size: once; CDR3 protein: CSASLGLGYGYTF; CDR3 DNA: TGCAGTGCTAGTCTGGGTCTTGGCTATGGCTACACCTTC
V gene: TRBV5-6; J gene: TRBJ2-7; D gene: -; clone size: -; CDR3 protein: CASSLVRGSEQYF; CDR3 DNA: TGTGCCAGCAGCTTGGTCAGGGGAAGCGAGCAGTACTTC
V gene: TRBV19; J gene: TRBJ1-3; D gene: -; clone size: -; CDR3 protein: CASSGWTRASSGNTIYF; CDR3 DNA: TGTGCCAGTAGTGGATGGACGCGTGCCAGCTCTGGAAACACCATATATTTT
V gene: TRBV6-1; J gene: TRBJ2-5; D gene: -; clone size: -; CDR3 protein: CASSEAGTSQETQYF; CDR3 DNA: TGTGCCAGCAGTGAAGCCGGGACCTCCCAAGAGACCCAGTACTTC
V gene: TRBV7-8; J gene: TRBJ1-5; D gene: -; clone size: -; CDR3 protein: CASSLTRYSNQPQHF; CDR3 DNA: TGTGCCAGCAGCTTAACGAGATATAGCAATCAGCCCCAGCATTTT
V gene: TRBV6-1; J gene: TRBJ1-4; D gene: -; clone size: -; CDR3 protein: CASTSRGDWVEKLFF; CDR3 DNA: TGTGCCAGCACCTCTAGGGGGGATTGGGTTGAAAAACTGTTTTTT
V gene: TRBV30; J gene: TRBJ2-5; D gene: TRBD1; clone size: -; CDR3 protein: CAWSVPGQLQETQYF; CDR3 DNA: TGTGCCTGGAGTGTACCGGGACAGCTCCAAGAGACCCAGTACTTC
V gene: TRBV6-1; J gene: TRBJ2-3; D gene: -; clone size: -; CDR3 protein: CASSEGTSTDTQYF; CDR3 DNA: TGTGCCAGCAGTGAAGGGACATCCACAGATACGCAGTATTTT
V gene: TRBV15; J gene: TRBJ1-6; D gene: -; clone size: -; CDR3 protein: CATSIRAFNSPLHF; CDR3 DNA: TGTGCCACCAGCATAAGGGCCTTCAATTCACCCCTCCACTTT
V gene: TRBV20-1; J gene: TRBJ2-7; D gene: TRBD1; clone size: -; CDR3 protein: CSAERTGRPYEQYF; CDR3 DNA: TGCAGTGCGGAAAGGACAGGGCGGCCCTACGAGCAGTACTTC
V gene: TRBV20-1; J gene: TRBJ1-2; D gene: -; clone size: -; CDR3 protein: CSAREAGGGYTF; CDR3 DNA: TGCAGTGCTAGAGAGGCGGGAGGCGGCTACACCTTC
V gene: TRBV6-5; J gene: TRBJ1-2; D gene: -; clone size: -; CDR3 protein: CASSYSRVRLYGYTF; CDR3 DNA: TGTGCCAGCAGTTACTCGAGGGTCCGCCTCTATGGCTACACCTTC
V gene: TRBV27; J gene: TRBJ1-1; D gene: -; clone size: once; CDR3 protein: CASSPRRGNTEAFF; CDR3 DNA: TGTGCCAGCAGTCCTAGGCGGGGGAACACTGAAGCTTTCTTT
V gene: TRBV19; J gene: TRBJ1-1; D gene: -; clone size: few; CDR3 protein: CASHVGSAAEAFF; CDR3 DNA: TGTGCCAGCCACGTGGGCTCGGCGGCTGAAGCTTTCTTT
V gene: TRBV7-6; J gene: TRBJ1-1; D gene: -; clone size: -; CDR3 protein: CASSLPLGSPEAFF; CDR3 DNA: TGTGCCAGCAGCCTGCCGTTAGGGTCCCCCGAAGCTTTCTTT
V gene: TRBV19; J gene: TRBJ2-3; D gene: -; clone size: -; CDR3 protein: CASSGRDISDTQYF; CDR3 DNA: TGTGCCAGTAGTGGACGGGACATATCAGATACGCAGTATTTT
V gene: TRBV5-1; J gene: TRBJ2-5; D gene: -; clone size: -; CDR3 protein: CASSLALQYQETQYF; CDR3 DNA: TGCGCCAGCAGCTTGGCCCTTCAGTACCAAGAGACCCAGTACTTC
V gene: TRBV5-4; J gene: TRBJ1-3; D gene: TRBD1; clone size: -; CDR3 protein: CASSLMGQGPNTIYF; CDR3 DNA: TGTGCCAGCAGCTTGATGGGACAGGGACCCAACACCATATATTTT
V gene: TRBV7-3; J gene: TRBJ2-5; D gene: -; clone size: -; CDR3 protein: CASSPGTQETQYF; CDR3 DNA: TGTGCCAGCAGCCCCGGGACACAAGAGACCCAGTACTTC
V gene: TRBV29-1; J gene: TRBJ2-3; D gene: TRBD2; clone size: -; CDR3 protein: CSVGRGGSTDTQYF; CDR3 DNA: TGCAGCGTTGGGCGGGGGGGTAGCACAGATACGCAGTATTTT
V gene: TRBV5-3; J gene: TRBJ2-2; D gene: -; clone size: -; CDR3 protein: CASSPVGVTGAGELFF; CDR3 DNA: TGTGCCAGCAGCCCCGTGGGGGTAACCGGAGCCGGGGAGCTGTTTTTT
V gene: TRBV20-1; J gene: TRBJ2-1; D gene: -; clone size: -; CDR3 protein: CSAADWSSYNEQFF; CDR3 DNA: TGCAGTGCTGCGGACTGGAGCTCCTACAATGAGCAGTTCTTC
V gene: TRBV27; J gene: TRBJ2-7; D gene: -; clone size: once; CDR3 protein: CASSLSGGGPYEQYF; CDR3 DNA: TGTGCCAGCAGTTTATCTGGAGGGGGTCCCTACGAGCAGTACTTC
V gene: TRBV7-8; J gene: TRBJ1-1; D gene: -; clone size: -; CDR3 protein: CASSLRRGTLNTEAFF; CDR3 DNA: TGTGCCAGCAGCTTACGACGGGGGACGTTGAACACTGAAGCTTTCTTT
V gene: TRBV19; J gene: TRBJ1-1; D gene: -; clone size: -; CDR3 protein: CASSLRGITEAFF; CDR3 DNA: TGTGCCAGTAGTTTGAGGGGGATCACTGAAGCTTTCTTT
V gene: TRBV20-1; J gene: TRBJ2-4; D gene: -; clone size: few; CDR3 protein: CSAVGAYRENIQYF; CDR3 DNA: TGCAGTGCCGTAGGGGCTTACCGTGAAAACATTCAGTACTTC
V gene: TRBV24-1; J gene: TRBJ1-2; D gene: TRBD1; clone size: medium-sized; CDR3 protein: CATSEGRIEQGARGYTF; CDR3 DNA: TGTGCCACCAGTGAGGGCAGGATCGAACAGGGGGCCCGTGGCTACACCTTC
V gene: TRBV20-1; J gene: TRBJ1-3; D gene: -; clone size: -; CDR3 protein: CSARDGAEDGNTIYF; CDR3 DNA: TGCAGTGCTAGAGATGGGGCGGAGGATGGAAACACCATATATTTT
V gene: TRBV5-1; J gene: TRBJ2-3; D gene: -; clone size: -; CDR3 protein: CASRGFVGTDTQYF; CDR3 DNA: TGCGCCAGCAGGGGTTTCGTGGGCACAGATACGCAGTATTTT
V gene: TRBV7-9; J gene: TRBJ1-1; D gene: -; clone size: -; CDR3 protein: CASSTDRSEAFF; CDR3 DNA: TGTGCCAGCAGCACTGACAGAAGTGAAGCTTTCTTT
V gene: TRBV30; J gene: TRBJ1-6; D gene: TRBD1; clone size: -; CDR3 protein: CAWSVATGGSPLHF; CDR3 DNA: TGTGCCTGGAGTGTAGCTACAGGGGGGTCACCCCTCCACTTT
V gene: TRBV7-8; J gene: TRBJ1-1; D gene: -; clone size: once; CDR3 protein: CASSSRTHEAFF; CDR3 DNA: TGTGCCAGCAGCTCCAGGACGCATGAAGCTTTCTTT
V gene: TRBV20-1; J gene: TRBJ2-6; D gene: -; clone size: -; CDR3 protein: CSADTGRSSSGANVLTF; CDR3 DNA: TGCAGTGCTGACACGGGACGTAGCAGCTCTGGGGCCAACGTCCTGACTTTC
V gene: TRBV6-1; J gene: TRBJ1-6; D gene: -; clone size: -; CDR3 protein: CASSEDGQRSPLHF; CDR3 DNA: TGTGCCAGCAGTGAAGATGGACAAAGATCACCCCTCCACTTT
V gene: TRBV15; J gene: TRBJ2-3; D gene: TRBD1; clone size: -; CDR3 protein: CATSPGQGVSDTQYF; CDR3 DNA: TGTGCCACCAGCCCGGGACAGGGGGTATCAGATACGCAGTATTTT
V gene: TRBV5-4; J gene: TRBJ2-3; D gene: TRBD2; clone size: medium-sized; CDR3 protein: CASSLTSGGETDTQYF; CDR3 DNA: TGTGCCAGCAGCTTGACTAGCGGGGGGGAAACAGATACGCAGTATTTT
V gene: TRBV6-2/TRBV6-3; J gene: TRBJ1-2; D gene: -; clone size: -; CDR3 protein: CASSQGFDGYTF; CDR3 DNA: TGTGCCAGCAGTCAGGGATTCGATGGCTACACCTTC
V gene: TRBV6-1; J gene: TRBJ1-5; D gene: TRBD1; clone size: once; CDR3 protein: CASSVYWTGNQPQHF; CDR3 DNA: TGTGCCAGCAGTGTCTACTGGACAGGGAATCAGCCCCAGCATTTT
V gene: TRBV2; J gene: TRBJ2-2; D gene: -; clone size: few; CDR3 protein: CASGQRQGGSGELFF; CDR3 DNA: TGTGCCAGCGGCCAAAGACAGGGAGGGAGCGGGGAGCTGTTTTTT
V gene: TRBV7-2; J gene: TRBJ2-1; D gene: TRBD2; clone size: -; CDR3 protein: CASSLKWGGGSFPHEQFF; CDR3 DNA: TGTGCCAGCAGCTTAAAGTGGGGCGGGGGGTCATTTCCGCATGAGCAGTTCTTC
V gene: TRBV6-1; J gene: TRBJ2-2; D gene: TRBD1; clone size: few; CDR3 protein: CASRDRWTNTGELFF; CDR3 DNA: TGTGCCAGCAGGGACAGGTGGACGAACACCGGGGAGCTGTTTTTT
V gene: TRBV6-1; J gene: TRBJ1-5; D gene: -; clone size: once; CDR3 protein: CASKGILYSNQPQHF; CDR3 DNA: TGTGCCAGCAAAGGTATACTATATAGCAATCAGCCCCAGCATTTT
V gene: TRBV7-2; J gene: TRBJ2-1; D gene: -; clone size: -; CDR3 protein: CASRGQVNNEQFF; CDR3 DNA: TGTGCCAGCAGGGGGCAGGTTAACAATGAGCAGTTCTTC
V gene: TRBV10-1; J gene: TRBJ1-1; D gene: -; clone size: -; CDR3 protein: CASSTGWNTEAFF; CDR3 DNA: TGCGCCAGCAGCACGGGCTGGAACACTGAAGCTTTCTTT
V gene: TRBV30; J gene: TRBJ2-3; D gene: TRBD2; clone size: -; CDR3 protein: CAWSQISGGTDTQYF; CDR3 DNA: TGTGCCTGGAGCCAAATTAGCGGGGGCACAGATACGCAGTATTTT
V gene: TRBV6-1; J gene: TRBJ1-1; D gene: -; clone size: few; CDR3 protein: CASSVGRGIDAEAFF; CDR3 DNA: TGTGCCAGCAGTGTTGGACGGGGTATCGACGCTGAAGCTTTCTTT
V gene: TRBV2; J gene: TRBJ2-7; D gene: TRBD1; clone size: -; CDR3 protein: CASRRTGSGEQYF; CDR3 DNA: TGTGCCAGCAGGCGGACAGGGAGCGGCGAGCAGTACTTC
V gene: TRBV25-1; J gene: TRBJ2-3; D gene: TRBD2; clone size: -; CDR3 protein: CASSASGGTTDTQYF; CDR3 DNA: TGTGCCAGCAGTGCATCGGGGGGGACCACAGATACGCAGTATTTT